A single sample is the source of the 16 T cell receptor beta chains below, sequenced in a study of T cell repertoires in cytomegalovirus infection. TCRdb reanalysed the reads using MiXCR and keeps one entry per CDR3 protein. The sample holds around 710,000 distinct CDR3 sequences, roughly 28% seen once. These receptors are not linked to any known antigen. The source was cultured CD8+ T cells from PBMCs, collected from culture after CMV antigen stimulation. Source of these receptors: a human donor in good health (CMV status not recorded). Some clones in this sample may be carry-over from other donors' samples.

The chain has TRBV20-1 and TRBJ1-2; D perhaps matches TRBD1 (5 bases). V lost 6 bases, J lost 2 bases, and 19 bases lay in between. The germline gives CDR1 DFQATT, CDR2 SNEGSKA (reference sequence). This CDR3 region has 15 residues. The CDR3 region has the DNA TGCAGTGCCCGCGGGGGAGAGGGGACCAACTATGGCTACACCTTC. Protein sequence: CSARGGEGTNYGYTF.

This clonotype was detected many times. The chain combines TRBV7-9 with TRBJ2-1; D unclear. Germline V lookup: CDR1 SEHNR, CDR2 FQNEAQ (reference sequence). V was clipped by 5 bases and J by 0 bases, with 20 bases between them. The CDR3 loop spans 18 amino acids. CDR3 bases: TGTGCCAGCAGCCTCCCCTTAGGAATGAAAAGCTCCTACAATGAGCAGTTCTTC. Translating gives CASSLPLGMKSSYNEQFF.

This clonotype appeared many times. The chain couples TRBV7-2 to TRBJ2-3, with 9 nucleotides matching TRBD2. This CDR3 spans 16 amino acids. Germline assignment: CDR1 SGHTA and CDR2 FQGNSA. The V and J ends lost 1 base and 5 bases, in that order; junction bases with no gene match: 7. As DNA, the CDR3 is TGTGCCAGCAGCTTAGTGAGGCGGGGGGGGATAGATACGCAGTATTTT. It is translated as CASSLVRRGGIDTQYF.

This clonotype was seen ten or more times. Here the CDR3 DNA reads TGTGCCAGCAGCCTAAGAGCAGGCGAACTAAGCTCCTATAATTCACCCCTCCACTTT. As protein: CASSLRAGELSSYNSPLHF. The gene calls are TRBV7-2 and TRBJ1-6; no clear D. V was trimmed by 5 bases and J by 0 bases, leaving 20 bases between them. CDR1 is SGHTA, CDR2 FQGNSA, per germline. CDR3 length: 19 amino acids. Based on the CDR3 plus reference TRBV7-2 and TRBJ1-6, the full variable domain is GAGVSQSPSNKVTEKGKDVELRCDPISGHTALYWYRQSLGQGLEFLIYFQGNSAPDKSGLPSDRFSAERTGGSVSTLTIQRTQQEDSAVYLCASSLRAGELSSYNSPLHFGNGTRLTVT.

In its sample, this clonotype was seen a few times. The rearrangement joins TRBV5-6 to TRBJ1-3, with D hard to call. This CDR3 comprises 15 residues. The V and J ends lost 2 bases and 2 bases respectively, with 11 bases between them. Germline loops: CDR1 SGHDT, CDR2 YYEEEE. The CDR3 nucleotides are TGTGCCAGCAGCTTTGACCGGCCTACTGGAAACACCATATATTTT. It codes for CASSFDRPTGNTIYF. The full variable domain, with the rest looked up from reference TRBV5-6 and TRBJ1-3, is DAGVTQSPTHLIKTRGQQVTLRCSPKSGHDTVSWYQQALGQGPQFIFQYYEEEERQRGNFPDRFSGHQFPNYSSELNVNALLLGDSALYLCASSFDRPTGNTIYFGEGSWLTVV.

The chain carries TRBV29-1 and TRBJ2-7; tentatively, D is TRBD1 (7 bases). CDR3 size: 15 residues. V lost 1 base, J lost 5 bases, and 18 bases lay in between. CDR1 is SQVTM and CDR2 is ANQGSEA in the germline V gene. The chain's CDR3 is CSVEGPQEGADEQYF. CDR3 nucleotides: TGCAGCGTTGAAGGACCGCAGGAGGGGGCGGACGAGCAGTACTTC.

This clonotype showed up just a few times. V and J are TRBV7-6 and TRBJ2-1; D gene uncertain. Germline CDR1 and CDR2: SGHVS and FNYEAQ. The CDR3 length is 16 residues. V lost 5 bases to trimming and J lost 4 bases, with 18 bases between them. The CDR3 bases are TGTGCCAGCAGCGCCGCCGAGTGGACCCTTTACAATGAGCAGTTCTTC. This translates into CASSAAEWTLYNEQFF. Looking up the rest from reference TRBV7-6 and TRBJ2-1 gives the full variable domain: GAGVSQSPRYKVTKRGQDVALRCDPISGHVSLYWYRQALGQGPEFLTYFNYEAQQDKSGLPNDRFSAERPEGSISTLTIQRTEQRDSAMYRCASSAAEWTLYNEQFFGPGTRLTVL.

This sequence joins TRBV20-1 and TRBJ2-5; maybe TRBD2 (6 bases). CDR3 size: 13 residues. Per the germline V gene, CDR1 is DFQATT and CDR2 is SNEGSKA (reference sequence). The germline V and J ends were trimmed by 3 bases and 7 bases, with 15 bases remaining between them. CDR3 sequence: CSASRDFERTQYF. CDR3 nucleotides: TGCAGTGCTAGCAGGGACTTTGAACGGACCCAGTACTTC.

This clonotype occurred a few times. The chain joins TRBV7-2 to TRBJ2-1; unclear D gene. The germline CDR1 and CDR2 sequences are SGHTA and FQGNSA. The CDR3 runs to 15 residues. Trimming stripped 7 bases from V and 0 bases from J, with 13 bases between. The CDR3 sequence is CASTPDPNSYNEQFF. In DNA form, the CDR3 reads TGTGCCAGCACACCGGACCCTAACTCCTACAATGAGCAGTTCTTC.

The chain has TRBV27 and TRBJ1-1, with 9 bases identical to TRBD1. The V gene's germline CDR1 is MNHEY and CDR2 SMNVEV (reference sequence). Losses at the gene ends were 8 bases for V and 4 bases for J; bases not matched to a gene: 14. The CDR3 consists of 16 residues. CDR3 sequence (DNA): TGTGCCAGCGGGAGGGACTCGACAGGGGGGGGCACTGAAGCTTTCTTT. It translates to CASGRDSTGGGTEAFF.

The chain joins TRBV27 to TRBJ2-6; D unclear. Germline V CDR1 and CDR2: MNHEY, SMNVEV (reference sequence). The germline V and J ends were trimmed by 5 bases and 0 bases, with 11 bases remaining between them. The CDR3 extends over 16 amino acids. The DNA for the CDR3 is TGTGCCAGCAGTCCGGAACTATTCTCTGGGGCCAACGTCCTGACTTTC. Amino acids: CASSPELFSGANVLTF.

Only a few counts were recorded for this clonotype. CDR3 in DNA: TGTGCCAGCAGCTCTACAGGGTCCGAGCAGTACTTC. This codes for CASSSTGSEQYF. The chain has TRBV5-6 and TRBJ2-7; TRBD1 might be the D (6 bases). The CDR3 totals 12 residues. Trimming took 3 bases from V and 6 from J, leaving 10 bases between them. Germline V gene sequence: CDR1 SGHDT, CDR2 YYEEEE.

This clonotype was counted many times. CDR3: CASSLGRGKETQYF. Written as DNA, the CDR3 is TGTGCCAGCAGCTTAGGAAGGGGAAAAGAGACCCAGTACTTC. The V call is TRBV7-2, the J call TRBJ2-5, with TRBD1 as a possible D gene (5 bases). This CDR3 comprises 14 residues. The V and J ends lost 1 base and 3 bases respectively, with 9 bases between them. Germline V lookup: CDR1 SGHTA, CDR2 FQGNSA.

The chain is built from TRBV9 and TRBJ2-1; possibly TRBD1 or TRBD2 for D (6 bases each). This CDR3 region has 14 residues. V gave up 4 bases and J gave up 10 bases, with 18 bases separating them. Germline lookup yields CDR1 SGDLS and CDR2 YYNGEE. Written as DNA, the CDR3 is TGTGCCAGCAGCTCCTATGAAGGGGGGAGGGAGCAGTTCTTC. It encodes CASSSYEGGREQFF.

This chain links TRBV6-1 with TRBJ1-5; tentative D call: TRBD1 (5 bases). V dropped 6 bases and J dropped 6 bases, with 18 bases sitting between them. Germline CDR1 and CDR2: MNHNS and SASEGT. The CDR3 runs 15 residues. CDR3 coding DNA: TGTGCCAGCAGCCAAAATTGGGGGGATACTCAGCCCCAGCATTTT. Amino acids: CASSQNWGDTQPQHF.

This clonotype was seen at least ten times. The chain recombines TRBV12-3 or TRBV12-4 with TRBJ2-1; 9 bases fit TRBD2. Trimming cost V 6 bases and J 8 bases; bases outside gene matches: 8. The CDR3 loop spans 14 amino acids. CDR3 nucleotide sequence: TGTGCCAGCAGCCAGAGCGGGGGGCTGGATGAGCAGTTCTTC. This gives the protein CASSQSGGLDEQFF.